These T cell receptor beta chains were read from a single sample in a study of cytomegalovirus exposure and HLA in healthy donors. Some clones are missing from TCRdb's copy, which holds only in-frame ones; the method was immunoSEQ multiplex PCR. This table has about 110,000 clones, less than 90% appearing once. The specimen was PBMCs. The source of these receptors is a woman aged 18-29 years in good health and CMV-seropositive. Each CDR3 is given with its conserved first and last residue. The D gene is left open where the match is weak. Size values are once, few and many counts, or a class for expanded clones, and some rows have none.

>TRBJ2-5|TRBD1|TRBV6-6|.
CASSYGTGQETQYF
TGTGCCAGCAGTTACGGGACAGGGCAAGAGACCCAGTACTTC
>TRBJ2-2|TRBD2|TRBV6-1|.
CASKRGGELFF
TGTGCCAGCAAGCGGGGCGGGGAGCTGTTTTTT
>TRBJ2-1|.|TRBV27|.
CAVMSSYNEQFF
TGTGCCGTTATGAGCTCCTACAATGAGCAGTTCTTC
>TRBJ1-1|.|TRBV9|.
CASSVVEQSDTEAFF
TGTGCCAGCAGCGTAGTCGAACAGTCGGACACTGAAGCTTTCTTT
>TRBJ2-7|.|TRBV7-2|.
CASSFEQTYEQYF
TGTGCCAGCAGCTTCGAACAGACCTACGAGCAGTACTTC
>TRBJ2-3|.|TRBV28|.
CASSYSDGPTDTQYF
TGTGCCAGCAGCTATAGCGACGGTCCCACAGATACGCAGTATTTT
>TRBJ1-4|.|TRBV9|.
CASSAGTTTNEKLFF
TGTGCCAGCAGCGCAGGGACAACAACTAATGAAAAACTGTTTTTT
>TRBJ1-1|TRBD1|TRBV6-1|.
CASGQGPTEAFF
TGTGCCAGCGGACAGGGGCCTACTGAAGCTTTCTTT
>TRBJ1-1|.|TRBV5-1|.
CASSLSRAGTEAFF
TGCGCCAGCAGCTTGTCTAGGGCAGGGACTGAAGCTTTCTTT
>TRBJ1-1|.|TRBV4-1|.
CASSQGQNTEAFF
TGCGCCAGCAGCCAAGGACAGAACACTGAAGCTTTCTTT
>TRBJ2-5|.|TRBV19|few
CASSIVGRQKETQYF
TGTGCCAGTAGTATAGTAGGGAGGCAGAAAGAGACCCAGTACTTC
>TRBJ2-7|.|TRBV27|.
CASSLSAVYEQYF
TGTGCCAGCAGTTTATCGGCCGTCTACGAGCAGTACTTC
>TRBJ1-2|TRBD1|TRBV29-1|.
CSVDPSTGGVYGYTF
TGCAGCGTTGACCCGTCGACAGGGGGAGTCTATGGCTACACCTTC
>TRBJ2-6|.|TRBV7-8|.
CASSFSSSGANVLTF
TGTGCCAGCAGCTTCTCGAGCTCTGGGGCCAACGTCCTGACTTTC
>TRBJ1-1|TRBD1|TRBV27|.
CASRGTGVPLRNTEAFF
TGTGCCAGCCGAGGGACAGGGGTGCCTCTGAGGAACACTGAAGCTTTCTTT
>TRBJ1-1|TRBD1|TRBV5-6|once
CASSHRTGSGNTEAFF
TGTGCCAGCAGCCATCGGACAGGGAGTGGGAACACTGAAGCTTTCTTT
>TRBJ2-1|.|TRBV9|.
CASSVESRVYNEQFF
TGTGCCAGCAGCGTAGAATCGAGGGTTTACAATGAGCAGTTCTTC
>TRBJ1-6|.|TRBV18|few
CASSPGAGEGSPLHF
TGTGCCAGCTCACCGGGTGCAGGGGAAGGGTCACCCCTCCACTTT
>TRBJ1-6|.|TRBV19|.
CATKQGWSPLHF
TGTGCCACCAAGCAGGGGTGGTCACCCCTCCACTTT
>TRBJ2-3|TRBD2|TRBV27|.
CASSVSRGGTDTQYF
TGTGCCAGCAGCGTCTCGCGGGGGGGCACAGATACGCAGTATTTT
>TRBJ2-3|TRBD1|TRBV5-1|.
CASSSEGAFTDTQYF
TGCGCCAGCAGCTCAGAGGGGGCCTTCACAGATACGCAGTATTTT
>TRBJ2-7|.|TRBV27|once
CASSLGGSPYYEQYF
TGTGCCAGCAGTTTGGGGGGTTCCCCCTACTACGAGCAGTACTTC
>TRBJ1-6|.|TRBV7-9|.
CASSLEGSPLHF
TGTGCCAGCAGTCTTGAGGGTTCACCCCTCCACTTT
>TRBJ1-1|TRBD1|TRBV25-1|.
CASRGQGSITEAFF
TGTGCCAGCAGGGGACAGGGAAGCATCACTGAAGCTTTCTTT
>TRBJ1-2|TRBD1|TRBV28|.
CASSFRGSFYGGYTF
TGTGCCAGCAGTTTCAGGGGGTCGTTTTATGGTGGCTACACCTTC
>TRBJ2-2|TRBD1|TRBV19|.
CASSMDRGLTGELFF
TGTGCCAGTAGTATGGACAGGGGGCTAACCGGGGAGCTGTTTTTT